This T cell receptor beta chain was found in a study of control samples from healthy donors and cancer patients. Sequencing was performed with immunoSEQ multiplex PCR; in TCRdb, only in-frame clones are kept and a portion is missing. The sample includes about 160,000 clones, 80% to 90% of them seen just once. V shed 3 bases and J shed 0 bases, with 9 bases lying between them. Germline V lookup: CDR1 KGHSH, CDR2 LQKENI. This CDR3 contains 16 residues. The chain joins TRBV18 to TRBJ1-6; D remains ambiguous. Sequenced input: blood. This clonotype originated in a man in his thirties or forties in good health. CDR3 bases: TGTGCCAGCTCACCTACGGCTAGCTCCTATAATTCACCCCTCCACTTT. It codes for CASSPTASSYNSPLHF.